Listed below are T cell receptor beta chains from one sample, sequenced in a study of CXCR3-negative and CXCR3-positive naive CD8 T cells. TCRdb reanalyzed the 5' RACE reads, giving one entry per CDR3 protein sequence and no DNA. In all, the sample yields 100,000 to 150,000 distinct CDR3 sequences. What was sequenced was naive CXCR3- CD8+ T cells from blood. The source of these receptors is a human donor in good health. Some clones in this sample may be carry-over from other donors' samples. CDR3s include the opening cysteine and the closing phenylalanine or tryptophan. Each record gives: J gene, V gene, CDR3 protein.

j_gene: TRBJ2-5; v_gene: TRBV21-1; CDR3aa: CASSTWTGARETQYF
j_gene: TRBJ2-7; v_gene: TRBV5-5; CDR3aa: CASSLEVPYEQYF
j_gene: TRBJ2-1; v_gene: TRBV29-1; CDR3aa: CSARMTSRNEQFF
j_gene: TRBJ1-3; v_gene: TRBV29-1; CDR3aa: CSAAGGRGNTIYF
j_gene: TRBJ2-2; v_gene: TRBV14; CDR3aa: CASSVTHTGELFF
j_gene: TRBJ1-2; v_gene: TRBV12-3/TRBV12-4; CDR3aa: CASSPSGAQDYGYTF
j_gene: TRBJ2-1; v_gene: TRBV3-1; CDR3aa: CASSLGLWVEQFF
j_gene: TRBJ2-3; v_gene: TRBV29-1; CDR3aa: CSVGESERESYTQYF
j_gene: TRBJ2-7; v_gene: TRBV7-2; CDR3aa: CASSLAFGVGSGTRYEQYF
j_gene: TRBJ1-2; v_gene: TRBV29-1; CDR3aa: CSVGLSTTNYGYTF
j_gene: TRBJ1-1; v_gene: TRBV29-1; CDR3aa: CSITGGTEAFF
j_gene: TRBJ2-7; v_gene: TRBV12-3/TRBV12-4; CDR3aa: CASSHPYVGEQYF
j_gene: TRBJ2-1; v_gene: TRBV5-4; CDR3aa: CASSNPREGQDEQFF
j_gene: TRBJ2-6; v_gene: TRBV14; CDR3aa: CASSQGLWGYSGANVLTF
j_gene: TRBJ1-5; v_gene: TRBV28; CDR3aa: CATTKDGFNQPQHF
j_gene: TRBJ2-3; v_gene: TRBV7-9; CDR3aa: CASISFSGGAADTQYF
j_gene: TRBJ1-6; v_gene: TRBV21-1; CDR3aa: CASMKGVGQNSPLHF
j_gene: TRBJ2-5; v_gene: TRBV3-1; CDR3aa: CASSQKDVLALRQRQYF
j_gene: TRBJ2-7; v_gene: TRBV20-1; CDR3aa: CSASLMGLPIHYEQYF
j_gene: TRBJ2-7; v_gene: TRBV12-3/TRBV12-4; CDR3aa: CASSSGTGAYEQYF
j_gene: TRBJ1-6; v_gene: TRBV2; CDR3aa: CASSERRTYNSPLHF
j_gene: TRBJ2-5; v_gene: TRBV12-3/TRBV12-4; CDR3aa: CASSLSSDRRQETQYF
j_gene: TRBJ2-7; v_gene: TRBV7-9; CDR3aa: CASSLPPGLIYYEQYF
j_gene: TRBJ2-1; v_gene: TRBV15; CDR3aa: CATRGTENNEQFF
j_gene: TRBJ1-1; v_gene: TRBV7-9; CDR3aa: CASSSDLGRDTEAFF
j_gene: TRBJ2-7; v_gene: TRBV20-1; CDR3aa: CSARDLEGYGYEQYF
j_gene: TRBJ2-5; v_gene: TRBV5-1; CDR3aa: CASMSTGPTTGETQYF
j_gene: TRBJ1-2; v_gene: TRBV29-1; CDR3aa: CSVESLGLYGYTF
j_gene: TRBJ2-2; v_gene: TRBV11-2; CDR3aa: CASSLSRGLRVTGELFF